A single sample is the source of the 32 T cell receptor beta chains below, sequenced in a study of vaccination and CD4 T cells after COVID-19. TCRdb passed the PCR reads through MiXCR, listing each CDR3 protein once. The sample holds 20,000 or so distinct CDR3 sequences; about three fifths are singletons and the top ten take around 1.2%. The starting material was CD4+ T cells from blood, obtained before SARS-CoV-2 vaccination. All receptors derive from a human donor who had recovered from COVID-19.

The genes are TRBV20-1 and TRBJ1-1; D uncertain. This CDR3 spans 14 amino acids. Trimming cost V 5 bases and J 6 bases, with 19 bases left between them. CDR1 and CDR2 (germline): DFQATT, SNEGSKA (reference sequence). The CDR3 sequence: CSAPEYADYAEAFF. In DNA form, the CDR3 reads TGCAGTGCTCCCGAATACGCGGATTACGCTGAAGCTTTCTTT.

This clonotype was detected once. The chain links TRBV2 to TRBJ2-3, with D maybe TRBD2 (7 bases). Germline loops: CDR1 SNHLY, CDR2 FYNNEI. Trimming took off 6 bases at V and 2 bases at J, with 21 bases between the two ends. The CDR3 extends over 17 amino acids. The CDR3 DNA follows: TGTGCCAGCAGCCAACGAGGGGGAGGGCCGATCACAGATACGCAGTATTTT. Translated: CASSQRGGGPITDTQYF. Variable domain in full (rest from reference TRBV2 and TRBJ2-3): EPEVTQTPSHQVTQMGQEVILRCVPISNHLYFYWYRQILGQKVEFLVSFYNNEISEKSEIFDDQFSVERPDGSNFTLKIRSTKLEDSAMYFCASSQRGGGPITDTQYFGPGTRLTVL.

The chain couples TRBV6-1 to TRBJ2-1; 9 bases are a match to TRBD2. Germline CDR1 and CDR2: MNHNS and SASEGT. Trimming removed 4 bases from V and 6 bases from J; junction bases left unmatched: 10. The CDR3 spans 16 residues. The CDR3 bases are TGTGCCAGCAGTGTGGCTAGCGGGGCGTTTGTCAATGAGCAGTTCTTC. Translating it yields CASSVASGAFVNEQFF.

The chain is built from TRBV20-1 and TRBJ2-7; D is unresolved. Trimming took off 2 bases at V and 6 bases at J, with 11 bases between the two ends. CDR3 length: 12 amino acids. The germline V gene has CDR1 DFQATT and CDR2 SNEGSKA (reference sequence). Written as DNA, the CDR3 is TGCAGTGCTAGAATGCCTACCGTCGAGCAGTACTTC. Protein product: CSARMPTVEQYF.

V usage is TRBV20-1 and J usage is TRBJ1-4; D gene ambiguous. Trimming took off 4 bases at V and 0 bases at J, with 6 bases between the two ends. Germline loops: CDR1 DFQATT, CDR2 SNEGSKA (reference sequence). This CDR3 has 13 amino acids. Here the CDR3 reads CSATFTTNEKLFF. The CDR3 nucleotides read TGCAGTGCTACCTTCACAACTAATGAAAAACTGTTTTTT.

The chain combines TRBV2 with TRBJ1-1; the D is unclear. Germline V gives CDR1 SNHLY, CDR2 FYNNEI. Trimming removed 6 bases at V and 3 bases at J, with 11 bases between. This CDR3 is built from 13 residues. The CDR3 DNA reads TGTGCCAGCAGGGGAGAGGGATACACTGAAGCTTTCTTT. The encoded protein is CASRGEGYTEAFF. Combining the CDR3 with reference TRBV2 and TRBJ1-1 gives the whole variable domain EPEVTQTPSHQVTQMGQEVILRCVPISNHLYFYWYRQILGQKVEFLVSFYNNEISEKSEIFDDQFSVERPDGSNFTLKIRSTKLEDSAMYFCASRGEGYTEAFFGQGTRLTVV.

Here the CDR3 reads CSVRVVQETQYF. The CDR3 DNA is TGCAGTGTTCGGGTCGTCCAAGAGACCCAGTACTTC. J is TRBJ2-5 and V is TRBV20-1; no clear D gene. The length of the CDR3 is 12 residues. Germline CDR1 and CDR2: DFQATT and SNEGSKA (reference sequence). Trimming pared 7 bases from V and 1 base from J, leaving 10 bases between.

The chain joins TRBV20-1 to TRBJ1-4; D is unclear. The CDR3 has 14 residues. Trimming cost V 0 bases and J 4 bases, with 9 bases left between them. CDR1 is DFQATT, CDR2 SNEGSKA, per germline (reference sequence). The CDR3 here is CSARDQLINEKLFF. The CDR3, as DNA: TGCAGTGCTAGAGATCAACTGATTAATGAAAAACTGTTTTTT.

This chain connects TRBV15 to TRBJ2-5; 10 bases agree with TRBD2. Germline V CDR1 and CDR2: LNHNV, YYDKDF (reference sequence). The CDR3 contains 14 residues. V dropped 8 bases and J dropped 5; count of bases not matched to a gene: 8. In DNA form, the CDR3 reads TGTGCCACCGGTACTAGCGGGATGTCGGAGACCCAGTACTTC. The encoded protein is CATGTSGMSETQYF.

The count of this clonotype is one. The chain uses TRBV7-3 and TRBJ2-7, with 14 bases fitting TRBD2. The CDR3 loop spans 15 amino acids. The V gene end was trimmed by 3 bases and the J gene end by 6 bases; junction bases not matched to a gene: 4. Germline V gene data show CDR1 as SGHTA and CDR2 as FQGTGA. CDR3 coding DNA: TGTGCCAGCAGCTTGGGACTAGCGGGAGTTAGCGAGCAGTACTTC. Translated: CASSLGLAGVSEQYF. The full variable domain, completed using reference TRBV7-3 and TRBJ2-7, is GAGVSQTPSNKVTEKGKYVELRCDPISGHTALYWYRQSLGQGPEFLIYFQGTGAADDSGLPNDRFFAVRPEGSVSTLKIQRTERGDSAVYLCASSLGLAGVSEQYFGPGTRLTVT.

The chain has TRBV20-1 and TRBJ2-3, with D possibly called TRBD1 or TRBD2 (5 bases each). Germline CDR1 reads DFQATT; CDR2 reads SNEGSKA (reference sequence). The CDR3 has 15 residues. V lost 6 bases and J 4 bases, leaving 20 bases between the germline ends. The CDR3 spells CSARGDSAHSDTQYF. The CDR3 DNA follows: TGCAGTGCACGGGGCGATAGCGCCCACTCAGATACGCAGTATTTT.

The CDR3, as DNA: TGTGCCAGCAGTGACTGGGGACAAGGTGGCCGAGATACGCAGTATTTT. Protein: CASSDWGQGGRDTQYF. The J gene is TRBJ2-3, the V gene TRBV6-1; possible D gene TRBD1, 6 bases. The germline V and J ends were trimmed by 3 bases and 5 bases, with 18 bases remaining between them. Germline loops: CDR1 MNHNS, CDR2 SASEGT. This CDR3 has 16 residues.

V is TRBV19 and J is TRBJ1-6; D is uncertain. The CDR3 consists of 15 residues. The ends were cut back, 5 bases at V and 0 bases at J, with 8 bases in the middle. Germline CDR1 reads LNHDA; CDR2 reads SQIVND (reference sequence). In nucleotides, the CDR3 is TGTGCCAGTAGTTGGCAGTTCTCCTATAATTCACCCCTCCACTTT. Protein: CASSWQFSYNSPLHF. The complete variable domain, with remaining parts taken from reference TRBV19 and TRBJ1-6, reads DGGITQSPKYLFRKEGQNVTLSCEQNLNHDAMYWYRQDPGQGLRLIYYSQIVNDFQKGDIAEGYSVSREKKESFPLTVTSAQKNPTAFYLCASSWQFSYNSPLHFGNGTRLTVT.

CDR3 coding DNA: TGTGCCAGCAGTTTATTCGGTAATTCACCCCTCCACTTT. It codes for CASSLFGNSPLHF. The chain employs TRBV28 and TRBJ1-6; D gene unclear. Germline loops: CDR1 MDHEN, CDR2 SYDVKM. The V end was cut by 1 base, the J end by 6 bases, with 4 bases between. The CDR3 spans 13 residues.

This clonotype showed up just a few times. The rearrangement links TRBV24-1 to TRBJ2-3, with D unclear. The V gene lost 2 bases and the J gene lost 0 bases, with 5 bases spanning the gap. The CDR3 extends over 14 amino acids. CDR1 and CDR2 from the germline V gene are KGHDR and SFDVKD. This CDR3 is CATSDYSSTDTQYF. The CDR3 nucleotides are TGTGCCACCAGTGATTACTCCAGCACAGATACGCAGTATTTT.

This chain links TRBV30 with TRBJ1-5; tentatively, D is TRBD1 (6 bases). The CDR3 is 13 residues long. Per germline, CDR1 GTSNPN and CDR2 SVGIG (reference sequence). The V gene lost 5 bases and the J gene lost 3 bases, with 11 bases spanning the gap. The CDR3 spells CAWGTGHNQPQHF. CDR3 nucleotides: TGTGCCTGGGGAACAGGGCACAATCAGCCCCAGCATTTT.

This clonotype appeared a few times. The chain combines TRBV20-1 with TRBJ1-5, with 11 bases lining up with TRBD1. The germline V gene encodes CDR1 DFQATT and CDR2 SNEGSKA (reference sequence). The CDR3 consists of 15 residues. Unmatched junction bases numbered 7, after V lost 4 bases and J lost 5 bases. This chain's CDR3 is CSAMRTGGLHQPQHF. CDR3 in DNA: TGCAGTGCTATGAGGACAGGGGGCTTACATCAGCCCCAGCATTTT.

This clonotype has a single count. The V and J genes are TRBV5-1 and TRBJ2-2; a weak D match, TRBD1 (5 bases). Germline-derived CDR1 and CDR2 are SGHRS and YFSETQ. Trimming took 1 base from V and 1 from J, leaving 8 bases between them. The CDR3 extends over 15 amino acids. Here the CDR3 reads CASSLFQGNTGELFF. DNA of the CDR3: TGCGCCAGCAGCTTGTTCCAGGGGAACACCGGGGAGCTGTTTTTT.

The rearrangement links TRBV7-9 to TRBJ2-2; no clear D gene. This CDR3 is 13 amino acids long. Trimming removed 0 bases from V and 4 bases from J, with 3 bases in between. The germline CDR1 and CDR2 sequences are SEHNR and FQNEAQ (reference sequence). The chain's CDR3 is CASSLASTGELFF. In nucleotides, the CDR3 is TGTGCCAGCAGCTTAGCCTCCACCGGGGAGCTGTTTTTT.

The genes are TRBV5-4 and TRBJ2-1; 9 bases align to TRBD2. CDR1 and CDR2 (germline): SGHNT, YYREEE (reference sequence). The junction had 2 bases not matched to a gene; V was cut back by 4 bases and J by 6 bases. This CDR3 has 13 amino acids. CDR3 coding DNA: TGTGCCAGCAGCACGGGACTAGCCAATGAGCAGTTCTTC. Its protein product is CASSTGLANEQFF.

The chain couples TRBV18 to TRBJ2-1; D call uncertain. V lost 3 bases to trimming and J lost 8 bases, with 11 bases between them. The CDR3 length is 13 residues. The germline gives CDR1 KGHSH, CDR2 LQKENI. The CDR3 here is CASSPSGYHEQFF. DNA for the CDR3: TGTGCCAGCTCACCCTCAGGTTACCATGAGCAGTTCTTC.

This clonotype has only one observation. V gene TRBV12-3 or TRBV12-4 combines with J gene TRBJ2-2; the D gene is possibly TRBD1 (5 bases). CDR3 length: 13 residues. Deletions cut 5 bases from V and 6 bases from J, with 10 bases between. This chain's CDR3 is CASSVQEPGELFF. In nucleotides, the CDR3 is TGTGCCAGCAGTGTACAGGAGCCCGGGGAGCTGTTTTTT.

The rearrangement links TRBV11-1 to TRBJ2-3; D is tentatively TRBD1 or TRBD2 (5 bases each). The ends were cut back, 5 bases at V and 1 base at J, with 19 bases in the middle. The CDR3 runs to 17 residues. CDR1 and CDR2 from the germline V gene are SGHAT and FQDESV (reference sequence). In DNA form, the CDR3 reads TGTGCCAGCAGCGTCCAAGCCAGGGAGTGGGGCACAGATACGCAGTATTTT. Protein: CASSVQAREWGTDTQYF.

This chain links TRBV10-1 with TRBJ2-7; tentative D call: TRBD1 (5 bases). The CDR3 consists of 14 residues. CDR1 and CDR2 from the germline V gene are WNHNN and SYGVQD (reference sequence). The V gene lost 2 bases and the J gene lost 4 bases, with 12 bases spanning the gap. The CDR3: CASSEGHKRYEQYF. CDR3 nucleotides: TGCGCCAGCAGTGAGGGACACAAGCGTTACGAGCAGTACTTC.

Here the CDR3 DNA reads TGTGCCAGCAGTTCCAGAAACAGTGTCAATGAGCAGTTCTTC. It specifies CASSSRNSVNEQFF. The chain carries TRBV12-3 or TRBV12-4 and TRBJ2-1; no clear D gene. V lost 4 bases, J lost 6 bases, and 13 bases lay in between. The CDR3 covers 14 residues.

This chain joins TRBV11-2 and TRBJ2-5; 10 nucleotides agree with TRBD1. The V and J ends lost 3 bases and 4 bases, in that order; junction bases with no gene match: 11. The CDR3 is 17 residues long. Germline values: CDR1 SGHAT, CDR2 FQNNGV. CDR3 DNA sequence: TGTGCCAGCAGCTTGAGACAGGGGGCGAGGGGAAGAGAGACCCAGTACTTC. Translated, it gives CASSLRQGARGRETQYF.

Notes on this clonotype: A junction boundary mismatches the germline segment, possibly from a read error. The gene calls are TRBV20-1 and TRBJ2-5; D possibly uses TRBD1 or TRBD2 (6 bases each). Germline assignment: CDR1 DFQATT and CDR2 SNEGSKA (reference sequence). CDR3 size: 15 residues. The CDR3 DNA follows: TGCAGTGCTACGCGGGGTTGGGGGCTGTGGGAGACCCCGTACTTC. Protein sequence: CSATRGWGLWETPYF.

The V gene is TRBV15, the J gene TRBJ2-1, with unresolved D. V lost 6 bases, J lost 11 bases, and 11 bases lay in between. This CDR3 comprises 11 residues. Germline V gene data show CDR1 as LNHNV and CDR2 as YYDKDF (reference sequence). CDR3 nucleotide sequence: TGTGCCACCAGTACTACGATCAAGCAGTTCTTC. Translating gives CATSTTIKQFF.

This rearrangement joins TRBV6-1 to TRBJ2-5, with 8 bases that match TRBD1. Per the germline V gene, CDR1 is MNHNS and CDR2 is SASEGT. Trimming cost V 4 bases and J 5 bases; bases outside gene matches: 6. CDR3 length: 14 amino acids. In DNA form, the CDR3 reads TGTGCCAGCAGTGGGTGGACAGGGCAGGAGACCCAGTACTTC. Amino acid sequence: CASSGWTGQETQYF.

The chain employs TRBV19 and TRBJ1-5; D is possibly TRBD1 (5 bases). CDR3 length: 15 amino acids. Trimming pared 3 bases from V and 5 bases from J, leaving 14 bases between. The V gene's germline CDR1 is LNHDA and CDR2 SQIVND (reference sequence). CDR3 sequence reads: CASSMSPLGHQPQHF. The CDR3 nucleotides are TGTGCCAGTAGTATGAGTCCTCTGGGGCATCAGCCCCAGCATTTT.

This clonotype was observed a few times. The V and J genes are TRBV20-1 and TRBJ1-1; the D is unclear. CDR3 size: 14 residues. V was shortened by 5 bases and J by 0 bases, with 13 bases between the two germline ends. CDR1 DFQATT and CDR2 SNEGSKA come from the germline V gene (reference sequence). The CDR3 loop reads CSAAEPALNTEAFF. The DNA for the CDR3 is TGCAGTGCTGCCGAACCAGCCCTGAACACTGAAGCTTTCTTT.

This clonotype occurred a few times. V and J are TRBV15 and TRBJ1-1, with D uncertain. V was trimmed by 3 bases and J by 1 base, leaving 21 bases between them. There are 18 residues in the CDR3. Germline V gene lookup returns CDR1 LNHNV and CDR2 YYDKDF (reference sequence). The CDR3 nucleotides are TGTGCCACCAGCAGGCCGGCGGTAGGGCCCGGAAAGAACACTGAAGCTTTCTTT. Translating it yields CATSRPAVGPGKNTEAFF. Based on the CDR3 plus reference TRBV15 and TRBJ1-1, the full variable domain is DAMVIQNPRYQVTQFGKPVTLSCSQTLNHNVMYWYQQKSSQAPKLLFHYYDKDFNNEADTPDNFQSRRPNTSFCFLDIRSPGLGDTAMYLCATSRPAVGPGKNTEAFFGQGTRLTVV.